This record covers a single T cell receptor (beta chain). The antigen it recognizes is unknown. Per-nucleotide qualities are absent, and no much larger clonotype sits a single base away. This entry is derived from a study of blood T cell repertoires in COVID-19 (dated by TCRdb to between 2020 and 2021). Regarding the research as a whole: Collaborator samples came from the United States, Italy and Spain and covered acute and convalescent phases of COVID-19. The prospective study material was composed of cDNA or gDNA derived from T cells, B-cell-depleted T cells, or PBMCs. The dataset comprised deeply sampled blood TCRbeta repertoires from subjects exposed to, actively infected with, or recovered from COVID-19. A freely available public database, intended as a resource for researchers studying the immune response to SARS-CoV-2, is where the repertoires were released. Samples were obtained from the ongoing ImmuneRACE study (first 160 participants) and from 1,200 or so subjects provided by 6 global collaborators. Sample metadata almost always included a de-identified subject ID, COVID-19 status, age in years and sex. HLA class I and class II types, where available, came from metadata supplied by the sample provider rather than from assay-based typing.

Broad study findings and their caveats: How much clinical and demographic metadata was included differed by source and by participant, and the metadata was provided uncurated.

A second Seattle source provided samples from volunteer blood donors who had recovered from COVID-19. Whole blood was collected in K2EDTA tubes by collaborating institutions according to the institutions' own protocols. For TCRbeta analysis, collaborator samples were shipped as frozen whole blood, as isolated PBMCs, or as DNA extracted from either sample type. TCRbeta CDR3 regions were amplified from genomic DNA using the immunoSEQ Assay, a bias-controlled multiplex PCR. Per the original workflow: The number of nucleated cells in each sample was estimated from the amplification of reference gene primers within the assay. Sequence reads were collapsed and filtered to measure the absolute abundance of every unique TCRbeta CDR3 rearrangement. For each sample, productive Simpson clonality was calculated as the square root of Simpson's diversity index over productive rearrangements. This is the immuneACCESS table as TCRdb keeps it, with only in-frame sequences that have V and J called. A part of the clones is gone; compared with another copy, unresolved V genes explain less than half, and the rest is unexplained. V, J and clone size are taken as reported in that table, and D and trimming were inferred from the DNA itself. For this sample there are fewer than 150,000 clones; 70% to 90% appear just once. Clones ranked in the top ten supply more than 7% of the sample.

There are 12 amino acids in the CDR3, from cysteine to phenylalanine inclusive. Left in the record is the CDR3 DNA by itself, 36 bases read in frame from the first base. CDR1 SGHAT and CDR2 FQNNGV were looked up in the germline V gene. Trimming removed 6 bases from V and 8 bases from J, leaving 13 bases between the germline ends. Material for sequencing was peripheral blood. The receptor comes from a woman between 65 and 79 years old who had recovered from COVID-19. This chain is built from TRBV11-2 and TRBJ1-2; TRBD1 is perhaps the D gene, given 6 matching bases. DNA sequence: TGTGCCAGCAGTTCCCGACAGGCGGGCTACACCTTC. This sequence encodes CASSSRQAGYTF.